The 25 T cell receptor beta chains given below trace back to one sample, sequenced in a study of blood T cells in healthy people across ages. A sample-barcoded 5' primer and a J-beta primer mix were used in a second PCR of about 7 to 12 cycles. MiXCR, applied by TCRdb to the 5' RACE reads, yields one record per CDR3 protein. The sample holds roughly 2 million distinct CDR3 sequences; about 49% are singletons and the top ten take approximately 2%. Material: blood. The origin of the receptors is a middle-aged woman in good health.

The chain joins TRBV4-2 to TRBJ2-3, with a weak D call TRBD2 (7 bases). V lost 0 bases to trimming and J lost 2 bases, with 18 bases between them. The CDR3 has 18 residues. Germline CDR1 and CDR2: LGHNA and YNFKEQ. In DNA form, the CDR3 reads TGTGCCAGCAGCCAAGAAGGGCTAGCGGAGGGGGTCACAGATACGCAGTATTTT. The encoded protein is CASSQEGLAEGVTDTQYF.

The chain carries TRBV6-1 and TRBJ2-5, with TRBD2 matching 11 bases. The CDR3 runs to 15 residues. The V segment lost 6 bases and the J segment 1 base; nucleotides outside the gene matches: 4. Germline V gene sequence: CDR1 MNHNS, CDR2 SASEGT. The CDR3 sequence is CASSKTSGVQETQYF. The CDR3 nucleotides read TGTGCCAGCAGCAAGACTAGCGGGGTCCAAGAGACCCAGTACTTC.

The gene calls are TRBV5-1 and TRBJ1-1; 8 bases match TRBD1. Trimming at V came to 3 bases and at J to 4 bases, leaving 11 bases not matched to a gene. Looked up from germline, CDR1 is SGHRS and CDR2 is YFSETQ. This CDR3 is built from 16 residues. The CDR3 DNA reads TGCGCCAGCAGCTACGGACAGGGAGTGACTGGCACTGAAGCTTTCTTT. This gives the protein CASSYGQGVTGTEAFF.

This clonotype has just a few counts. This chain joins TRBV5-1 and TRBJ2-5; the D call may be TRBD1 or TRBD2 (5 bases each). CDR1 is SGHRS, CDR2 YFSETQ, per germline. The CDR3 extends over 15 amino acids. V shed 0 bases and J shed 1 base, with 10 bases lying between them. The CDR3 DNA follows: TGCGCCAGCAGCTTGGGGGACCCTCGCCAAGAGACCCAGTACTTC. This encodes CASSLGDPRQETQYF. The whole variable domain, remainder taken from reference TRBV5-1 and TRBJ2-5, is KAGVTQTPRYLIKTRGQQVTLSCSPISGHRSVSWYQQTPGQGLQFLFEYFSETQRNKGNFPGRFSGRQFSNSRSEMNVSTLELGDSALYLCASSLGDPRQETQYFGPGTRLLVL.

This chain uses TRBV28 with TRBJ1-6; 7 bases agree with TRBD1. Per the germline V gene, CDR1 is MDHEN and CDR2 is SYDVKM. V was pared by 6 bases and J by 9 bases, with 11 bases of the junction left unmatched. The CDR3 is 15 residues long. The CDR3 region is CASSYQQGWSSPLHF. The CDR3 DNA reads as TGTGCCAGCAGCTACCAACAGGGGTGGAGTTCACCCCTCCACTTT.

The chain has TRBV29-1 and TRBJ2-2; D is possibly TRBD1 or TRBD2 (5 bases each). Trimming stripped 4 bases from V and 10 bases from J, with 19 bases between. This CDR3 contains 14 residues. Germline CDR1 is SQVTM and CDR2 is ANQGSEA. As DNA, the CDR3 is TGCAGCGTTGTATTGGGGGACGGTAAGGCGGAGCTGTTTTTT. Its protein is CSVVLGDGKAELFF.

The V gene is TRBV10-3, the J gene TRBJ2-7; TRBD1 agrees at 7 bases. The germline V gene has CDR1 ENHRY and CDR2 SYGVKD. Germline trimming cut 6 bases from V and 3 bases from J; bases unmatched to any gene: 5. There are 13 residues in the CDR3. The CDR3 loop reads CAIRGAGGYEQYF. The CDR3, as DNA: TGTGCCATCAGGGGCGCAGGGGGCTACGAGCAGTACTTC.

This clonotype was picked up one time. The rearrangement joins TRBV10-3 to TRBJ1-1; 9 nucleotides agree with TRBD1. This CDR3 is 18 amino acids long. After removal of 6 bases from V and 0 bases from J, the junction contained 14 bases not matched to a gene. Germline V lookup: CDR1 ENHRY, CDR2 SYGVKD. This CDR3 reads CAISGPQGAMGLNTEAFF. For the CDR3, the DNA is TGTGCCATCAGCGGACCACAGGGGGCCATGGGTTTGAACACTGAAGCTTTCTTT.

The J gene is TRBJ2-1, the V gene TRBV20-1; 10 bases are a match to TRBD2. The J segment lost 8 bases and the V segment lost 6 bases, leaving 7 bases of the junction unmatched. Germline CDR1 is DFQATT and CDR2 is SNEGSKA (reference sequence). This CDR3 comprises 13 residues. CDR3: CSALSGGADEQFF. DNA of the CDR3: TGCAGTGCCCTGAGCGGGGGGGCGGATGAGCAGTTCTTC.

This chain uses TRBV20-1 with TRBJ2-4; 8 bases are shared with TRBD1. The V segment lost 5 bases and the J segment 2 bases; nucleotides outside the gene matches: 8. CDR3 length: 15 amino acids. CDR1 is DFQATT, CDR2 SNEGSKA, per germline (reference sequence). The CDR3 region is CSAADTGGTKNIQYF. The CDR3 DNA reads as TGCAGTGCTGCCGATACAGGGGGTACCAAAAACATTCAGTACTTC.

The J gene is TRBJ1-2, the V gene TRBV7-8; 8 positions agree with TRBD1. V gave up 2 bases and J gave up 0 bases; unmatched junction bases: 5. Per germline, CDR1 SGHVS and CDR2 FQNEAQ. This CDR3 has 16 residues. The DNA of the CDR3 is TGTGCCAGCAGCTTAAGGGACAGGAATTCTAACTATGGCTACACCTTC. It specifies CASSLRDRNSNYGYTF.

The chain couples TRBV3-1 to TRBJ2-5; no firm D call. CDR3 length equals 14 residues. The V gene's germline CDR1 is LGHDT and CDR2 YNNKEL (reference sequence). Trimming left V 0 bases short and J 5 bases short, with 10 bases between. CDR3 region: CASSQETFEETQYF. In DNA form, the CDR3 reads TGTGCCAGCAGCCAAGAGACGTTTGAGGAGACCCAGTACTTC.

This clonotype was counted only a few times. This chain uses TRBV7-9 with TRBJ2-5; 9 bases fit TRBD1. Germline trimming cut 5 bases from V and 5 bases from J; bases unmatched to any gene: 12. Germline V lookup: CDR1 SEHNR, CDR2 FQNEAQ (reference sequence). The length of the CDR3 is 16 residues. This CDR3 reads CASSTQPGQGYETQYF. DNA of the CDR3: TGTGCCAGCAGCACGCAACCGGGACAGGGCTATGAGACCCAGTACTTC.

The chain has TRBV20-1 and TRBJ1-2; D is perhaps TRBD1 (5 bases). The CDR3 length is 14 residues. Trimming stripped 4 bases from V and 3 bases from J, with 15 bases between. CDR1 is DFQATT, CDR2 SNEGSKA, per germline (reference sequence). Here the CDR3 reads CSANGDSEDYGYTF. The DNA for the CDR3 is TGCAGTGCTAACGGGGACTCGGAAGACTATGGCTACACCTTC.

V gene TRBV6-1 combines with J gene TRBJ2-3; 8 bases line up with TRBD2. Trimming took 6 bases from V and 6 from J; bases not matched to a gene: 20. The CDR3 spans 18 residues. Germline V gene sequence: CDR1 MNHNS, CDR2 SASEGT. The CDR3 is CASRIGPPAGEGLDTQYF. Here the CDR3 DNA reads TGTGCCAGCAGGATAGGGCCCCCAGCGGGGGAGGGTCTCGATACGCAGTATTTT.

The chain combines TRBV20-1 with TRBJ1-2; 7 nucleotides line up with TRBD1. CDR3 length equals 14 residues. CDR1 and CDR2 (germline): DFQATT, SNEGSKA (reference sequence). Unmatched junction bases numbered 13, after V lost 5 bases and J lost 7 bases. As DNA, the CDR3 is TGCAGTGCTCCCTACCCCCACAGGGGATCTGGCTACACCTTC. Translating it yields CSAPYPHRGSGYTF.

This clonotype was recorded once. This chain joins TRBV7-2 and TRBJ1-5; D unresolved. V lost 6 bases, J lost 3 bases, and 12 bases lay in between. Per germline, CDR1 SGHTA and CDR2 FQGNSA. This CDR3 comprises 14 residues. CDR3 residues: CASSSMAINQPQHF. The CDR3 nucleotides are TGTGCCAGCAGTTCCATGGCCATCAATCAGCCCCAGCATTTT.

This clonotype was detected only a few times. The chain carries TRBV12-3 or TRBV12-4 and TRBJ2-5; 11 nucleotides line up with TRBD2. CDR3 size: 16 residues. Losses at the gene ends were 5 bases for V and 4 bases for J; bases not matched to a gene: 9. CDR3 in DNA: TGTGCCAGCAGTCGTTCGACTAGCGGGGAAAGAGAGACCCAGTACTTC. As protein: CASSRSTSGERETQYF.

The chain combines TRBV6-1 with TRBJ2-3; unclear D gene. Per germline, CDR1 MNHNS and CDR2 SASEGT. The CDR3 totals 13 residues. Deletions cut 1 base from V and 7 bases from J, with 9 bases between. CDR3: CASSEVQTNTQYF. CDR3 nucleotide sequence: TGTGCCAGCAGTGAAGTTCAAACGAATACGCAGTATTTT.

The chain joins TRBV7-6 to TRBJ2-1, with D unclear. The CDR3 runs 13 residues. V was shortened by 2 bases and J by 7 bases, with 9 bases between the two germline ends. CDR1 and CDR2 (germline): SGHVS, FNYEAQ. This chain's CDR3 is CASSLIRDNEQFF. In DNA form, the CDR3 reads TGTGCCAGCAGCTTAATTAGGGATAATGAGCAGTTCTTC. Together with reference TRBV7-6 and TRBJ2-1, the CDR3 gives the full variable domain: GAGVSQSPRYKVTKRGQDVALRCDPISGHVSLYWYRQALGQGPEFLTYFNYEAQQDKSGLPNDRFSAERPEGSISTLTIQRTEQRDSAMYRCASSLIRDNEQFFGPGTRLTVL.

In its sample, this clonotype was seen a few times. The chain has TRBV4-2 and TRBJ1-1; D is perhaps TRBD1 (5 bases). In germline, CDR1 is LGHNA, CDR2 YNFKEQ. This CDR3 has 16 amino acids. V gave up 1 base and J gave up 3 bases, with 15 bases separating them. The CDR3 DNA reads as TGTGCCAGCAGCCAAGTGCGGGGCATGGGGGACACTGAAGCTTTCTTT. Translating gives CASSQVRGMGDTEAFF.

This clonotype was counted only a few times. J is TRBJ2-7 and V is TRBV20-1, with 7 nucleotides matching TRBD1. The last part of the DNA fits TRBJ2-5 better; the J call may be wrong. CDR3 size: 14 residues. The germline V gene has CDR1 DFQATT and CDR2 SNEGSKA (reference sequence). CDR3 region: CSALDNRDRETQYF. CDR3 DNA sequence: TGCAGTGCTTTAGACAACCGGGACAGAGAGACCCAGTACTTC.

The DNA for the CDR3 is TGTGCCAGCAGTACTCTCGGGACAGGGATGAACAATGAGCAGTTCTTC. It translates to CASSTLGTGMNNEQFF. V is TRBV6-5 and J is TRBJ2-1; 9 nucleotides agree with TRBD1. The V segment lost 5 bases and the J segment 5 bases; nucleotides outside the gene matches: 10. The germline V gene encodes CDR1 MNHEY and CDR2 SVGAGI. CDR3 length: 16 residues.

The chain joins TRBV5-1 to TRBJ1-1, with D unclear. V shed 7 bases and J shed 8 bases, with 21 bases lying between them. Germline-derived CDR1 and CDR2 are SGHRS and YFSETQ. There are 14 residues in the CDR3. The CDR3 DNA sequence: TGCGCCAGCCGCCCGACGGGGAACTCCCCCGAAGCTTTCTTT. Translating gives CASRPTGNSPEAFF.

The chain combines TRBV20-1 with TRBJ1-2, with TRBD1 identical over 7 bases. Germline CDR1 DFQATT, CDR2 SNEGSKA (reference sequence). The CDR3 totals 12 residues. Here the CDR3 DNA reads TGCAGCGGGCGGGCAGGGGGTCATGGCTACACCTTC. This sequence encodes CSGRAGGHGYTF.